A selection of T cell receptor beta chains follows, all from one sample in a study of beta chain features in type 1 diabetes. Assay: immunoSEQ multiplex PCR; the TCRdb copy retains only in-frame clones and omits some. The data contain about 620,000 clones, less than 20% of them seen just once; the ten biggest clones take up roughly 0.098%. Sequenced material: naive CD4+ T cells from blood. These receptors were obtained from a man aged 18 to 30 in good health. Both conserved end residues are part of each CDR3. The order of the fields is J gene, V gene, CDR3 protein.

TRBJ2-7 | TRBV10-3 | CAIKTGTGGFLGYEQYF
TRBJ2-1 | TRBV28 | CASSLGQSSYNEQFF
. | TRBV11-2 | CASSSYKTGLEQYF
TRBJ1-5 | TRBV10-3 | CAISESSQPQHF
TRBJ2-7 | TRBV27 | CASSAAATGVYEQYF
TRBJ2-4 | TRBV19 | CASSMELLAKNIQYF
TRBJ1-4 | TRBV5-1 | CASSLGRTEEKLFF
TRBJ2-2 | TRBV29-1 | CSVGPTGLAGTGELFF
TRBJ2-2 | TRBV2 | CASSEASRAGELFF
TRBJ2-7 | TRBV7-9 | CASSLVTAGPSYEQYF
TRBJ1-1 | TRBV19 | CASSNRGITEAFF
TRBJ1-1 | TRBV30 | CAWNQGLWAFF
TRBJ1-1 | TRBV2 | CASSGGTPPHTEAFF
TRBJ1-2 | TRBV25-1 | CASSERTGGPYGYTF
TRBJ2-7 | TRBV4-2 | CASSQDFGGRTSGRNEQYF
TRBJ2-7 | TRBV10-3 | CAISEWGIYEQYF
TRBJ2-7 | TRBV7-2 | CASSLAGGPREQYF
TRBJ2-7 | TRBV6-6 | CAIRAAYEQYF
TRBJ2-7 | TRBV10-3 | CAISESRGTLLAGSYEQYF
TRBJ1-5 | TRBV7-8 | CASSLSPGPLLSQPQHF
TRBJ2-7 | TRBV29-1 | CSAPEEARSYEQYF
TRBJ2-3 | TRBV29-1 | CSASGGTQYF
TRBJ1-5 | TRBV7-8 | CASSYRDRGVSNQPQHF
TRBJ2-5 | TRBV5-1 | CASSRKRASAGVYETQYF
TRBJ2-3 | TRBV10-3 | CAISPRDSSTDTQYF
TRBJ1-5 | TRBV4-3 | CASSQAHEAGQPQHF
TRBJ1-3 | TRBV23-1 | CASTHYLGGGGNPIYF
TRBJ2-5 | TRBV11-2 | CASSLGPGLAAGTQYF
TRBJ1-6 | TRBV7-2 | CASSSGVSLHF
TRBJ2-1 | TRBV11-3 | CASSLGGTGTYREQFF
TRBJ2-7 | TRBV29-1 | CSVDTTGYEQYF
TRBJ1-3 | TRBV28 | CASSLWQVGGNTIYF
TRBJ2-7 | TRBV2 | CASSEARQGDEQYF
TRBJ2-3 | TRBV9 | CASRGTDTQNF
TRBJ1-6 | TRBV29-1 | CSVRQGDSPLHF
TRBJ2-3 | TRBV5-1 | CASSLIPGGRTDTQYF
TRBJ2-1 | TRBV5-4 | CASSLARSGSSYNEQFF
TRBJ2-7 | TRBV4-1 | CASSQSPVGVEQYF
TRBJ2-3 | TRBV5-1 | CASSLGGRITDTQYF
TRBJ2-7 | TRBV7-2 | CASSVDLATTYEQYF
TRBJ2-5 | TRBV5-4 | CASSPQLAGGGETQYF